Following are 13 T cell receptor beta chains from one sample sequenced in a study of T-cell reconstitution after alpha-beta-depleted transplantation in children. TCRbeta library construction was performed incorporating unique molecular identifiers. TCRdb independently ran MiXCR on the PCR reads; one entry per CDR3 protein. Of 350,000 to 500,000 distinct CDR3 sequences listed, around 46% are singletons. The specimen comprised PBMCs, sampled before TCRalphabeta/CD19-depleted stem cell transplant. These receptors all stem from a girl aged 2-10 years with aplastic anemia, due to receive a stem cell transplant.

This clonotype was seen only a few times. The gene calls are TRBV5-1 and TRBJ2-5; 12 nucleotides match TRBD2. The V and J ends lost 1 base and 9 bases, in that order; junction bases with no gene match: 10. From germline, CDR1 is SGHRS and CDR2 YFSETQ. This CDR3 is built from 16 residues. In DNA form, the CDR3 reads TGCGCCAGCAGCTTGACCGGGACTAGCGGGTCGACGGCCCAGTACTTC. It specifies CASSLTGTSGSTAQYF.

This clonotype has a handful of counts. The CDR3: CSARRGGPYQPQHF. The DNA for the CDR3 is TGCAGTGCTAGACGAGGGGGCCCTTATCAGCCCCAGCATTTT. This chain connects TRBV20-1 to TRBJ1-5; 7 nucleotides align to TRBD1. CDR1 is DFQATT, CDR2 SNEGSKA, per germline (reference sequence). There are 14 residues in the CDR3. Trimming took 2 bases from V and 5 from J; bases not matched to a gene: 6.

The V gene is TRBV6-5, the J gene TRBJ1-1, with D tentatively TRBD1 (6 bases). CDR3 length equals 15 residues. V was cut by 4 bases and J by 5 bases, with 17 bases left in between. Germline V gives CDR1 MNHEY, CDR2 SVGAGI. The CDR3 here is CASSSDRFVVTEAFF. The CDR3 region has the DNA TGTGCCAGCAGTTCCGACAGGTTCGTGGTAACTGAAGCTTTCTTT.

This clonotype was detected only a few times. The chain carries TRBV3-1 and TRBJ2-5, with 8 bases that match TRBD2. After removal of 0 bases from V and 6 bases from J, the junction contained 12 bases not matched to a gene. Germline values: CDR1 LGHDT, CDR2 YNNKEL (reference sequence). This CDR3 spans 17 amino acids. CDR3 sequence: CASSQDGGGRIVKTQYF. CDR3 bases: TGTGCCAGCAGCCAAGATGGGGGCGGGAGGATCGTGAAGACCCAGTACTTC.

This rearrangement joins TRBV10-1 to TRBJ1-1; D is undetermined. The CDR3 extends over 14 amino acids. Germline values: CDR1 WNHNN, CDR2 SYGVQD (reference sequence). V was trimmed by 3 bases and J by 1 base, leaving 9 bases between them. This CDR3 reads CASSDLGRNTEAFF. The CDR3 DNA is TGCGCCAGCAGTGATCTCGGGAGGAACACTGAAGCTTTCTTT.

The rearrangement links TRBV20-1 to TRBJ2-7; D might be TRBD1 (6 bases). CDR3 length: 15 residues. CDR1 is DFQATT and CDR2 is SNEGSKA in the germline V gene (reference sequence). V shed 2 bases and J shed 3 bases, with 17 bases lying between them. The CDR3 nucleotides read TGCAGTGCTAGAACTCAGGACAGCCCATTCTACGAGCAGTACTTC. Translation gives CSARTQDSPFYEQYF.

This clonotype was detected a few times. This sequence joins TRBV7-6 and TRBJ2-5; possibly TRBD1 or TRBD2 for D (5 bases each). Germline V gives CDR1 SGHVS, CDR2 FNYEAQ. V was cut by 2 bases and J by 1 base, with 11 bases left in between. The CDR3 is made up of 15 amino acids. The CDR3 region is CASSLQGRGQETQYF. DNA for the CDR3: TGTGCCAGCAGCTTACAGGGTCGGGGCCAAGAGACCCAGTACTTC.

The chain joins TRBV28 to TRBJ2-5, with D perhaps being TRBD1 or TRBD2 (5 bases each). Trimming took off 7 bases at V and 4 bases at J, with 10 bases between the two ends. CDR1 is MDHEN, CDR2 SYDVKM, per germline. There are 12 residues in the CDR3. The CDR3 DNA follows: TGTGCCAGCACCCCGGGGCGAGAGACCCAGTACTTC. As protein: CASTPGRETQYF.

The sample holds a few counts of this clonotype. This chain links TRBV20-1 with TRBJ2-1, with D tentatively TRBD2 (6 bases). Trimming left V 5 bases short and J 3 bases short, with 17 bases between. Germline assignment: CDR1 DFQATT and CDR2 SNEGSKA (reference sequence). The CDR3 spans 15 residues. CDR3 in DNA: TGCAGTGCTCTGTCGGGGCGGGATTTCTACAATGAGCAGTTCTTC. It encodes CSALSGRDFYNEQFF.

This CDR3 is CSARAWERGDYNEQFF. The DNA for the CDR3 is TGCAGTGCTAGAGCCTGGGAGCGGGGGGACTACAATGAGCAGTTCTTC. The J gene is TRBJ2-1, the V gene TRBV20-1, with 9 positions matching TRBD2. The CDR3 runs 16 residues. The germline CDR1 and CDR2 sequences are DFQATT and SNEGSKA (reference sequence). The ends lost 1 base at V and 3 bases at J; junction bases unmatched: 7.

The chain recombines TRBV7-8 with TRBJ1-2; 8 nucleotides match TRBD1. The CDR3 is made up of 17 amino acids. J lost 2 bases, V lost 0 bases, and 8 bases had no gene match. Germline CDR1 is SGHVS and CDR2 is FQNEAQ. The CDR3 DNA is TGTGCCAGCAGCTTAGCGATGAGGCAGGGGGCGAACTATGGCTACACCTTC. Its protein product is CASSLAMRQGANYGYTF.

The sample holds many counts of this clonotype. The rearrangement uses TRBV7-2 and TRBJ2-7, with 12 bases identical to TRBD2. Germline CDR1 SGHTA, CDR2 FQGNSA. The length of the CDR3 is 15 residues. Trimming took 5 bases from V and 5 from J; bases not matched to a gene: 7. This CDR3 is CASSPRLAGVHEQYF. CDR3 bases: TGTGCCAGCAGCCCCCGACTAGCGGGAGTGCACGAGCAGTACTTC.

This clonotype was observed many times. J is TRBJ1-1 and V is TRBV27; possible D gene TRBD1, 6 bases. Between the trimmed V and J ends, which lost 6 bases and 2 bases, there was a span of 10 bases. CDR3 length: 13 residues. CDR1 and CDR2 from the germline V gene are MNHEY and SMNVEV (reference sequence). This CDR3 reads CASSLDSNTEAFF. The DNA for the CDR3 is TGTGCCAGCAGCCTGGACAGCAACACTGAAGCTTTCTTT.